This TCR beta chain was recovered during a study of cytomegalovirus exposure and HLA in healthy donors. On the study more broadly: Unique TCR beta sequences numbering about 100 million came from roughly 180 million T cells in an earlier analysis.

With regard to this clone: Its antigen is undetermined.

Primers included in the PCR were 60 Vbeta and 13 Jbeta primers. Profiled with immunoSEQ multiplex PCR; TCRdb holds only in-frame clones, not every one. The table shows approximately 82,000 clones, with 10% occurring only once. Findings and caveats of the study: TCR beta chains numbering about 160 were designated cytomegalovirus-associated. Within an earlier analysis, most TCR beta V segments proved productive either about 87% or about 30% of the time. The study found most TCR sequences rare, yet found some public TCRs in many donors.

The CDR3 runs 13 residues. V lost 0 bases and J 1 base, leaving 6 bases between the germline ends. The germline gives CDR1 GTSNPN, CDR2 SVGIG (reference sequence). The source material was PBMCs. The TCR sequence derives from a man aged 60-69 years in good health and CMV-seropositive. The chain employs TRBV30 and TRBJ1-2, with D unresolved. The CDR3 region is CAWSVEVNYGYTF. CDR3 nucleotides: TGTGCCTGGAGTGTAGAGGTTAACTATGGCTACACCTTC.